This passage covers 29 T cell receptor beta chains from one sample sequenced in a study of radiotherapy plus CTLA-4 blockade in lung cancer. The data were produced by immunoSEQ multiplex PCR, yet TCRdb's version contains in-frame clones alone and is incomplete. This sample yields 70,000 to 90,000 clones, of which around 87% are seen a single time; over 0.85% belongs to the top ten. Sequences were derived from peripheral blood, sampled from a patient treated with radiotherapy plus ipilimumab. These receptors originate from a human donor with non-small cell lung cancer who had stable disease on radiotherapy plus ipilimumab.

The chain combines TRBV27 with TRBJ2-1; the match to TRBD2 covers 9 bases. J was trimmed by 7 bases and V by 6 bases; bases with no gene match: 16. Germline-derived CDR1 and CDR2 are MNHEY and SMNVEV (reference sequence). This CDR3 has 17 amino acids. CDR3 in DNA: TGTGCCAGCAGCCCCGGGGGGGCGGGGGGGCCAAGAAATGAGCAGTTCTTC. Translated, it gives CASSPGGAGGPRNEQFF.

The V and J genes are TRBV10-2 and TRBJ1-5, with no clear D. CDR3 size: 16 residues. Trimming took off 2 bases at V and 7 bases at J, with 18 bases between the two ends. Germline V gives CDR1 WSHSY, CDR2 SAAADI. The CDR3: CASSEMATRSGQPQHF. The CDR3 nucleotides read TGCGCCAGCAGTGAGATGGCAACCCGCTCTGGACAGCCCCAGCATTTT.

The chain carries TRBV18 and TRBJ2-7; D gene unclear. The CDR3 covers 13 residues. V lost 3 bases and J lost 3, with 9 bases in between. Germline V gene lookup returns CDR1 KGHSH and CDR2 LQKENI. In nucleotides, the CDR3 is TGTGCCAGCTCACCCTCAGATATCTACGAGCAGTACTTC. Translation: CASSPSDIYEQYF.

The chain couples TRBV5-1 to TRBJ2-3; the match to TRBD2 covers 9 bases. With V trimmed by 3 bases and J by 5 bases, 10 bases remained unmatched. CDR1 is SGHRS and CDR2 is YFSETQ in the germline V gene. The CDR3 loop spans 16 amino acids. CDR3 protein: CASSWEERGAGDTQYF. CDR3 nucleotides: TGCGCCAGCAGCTGGGAAGAGCGGGGGGCGGGAGATACGCAGTATTTT.

This sequence joins TRBV27 and TRBJ2-1; tentatively, D is TRBD1 or TRBD2 (5 bases each). CDR3 size: 15 residues. Germline CDR1 is MNHEY and CDR2 is SMNVEV (reference sequence). The V gene lost 6 bases and the J gene lost 0 bases, with 12 bases spanning the gap. The CDR3 DNA reads TGTGCCAGCAGGGGGGTGGGCATCTCCTACAATGAGCAGTTCTTC. Its protein product is CASRGVGISYNEQFF.

As to this clone: Compared with germline, one end of the junction differs, possibly owing to a read error. The chain employs TRBV10-2 and TRBJ1-2, with D uncertain. The germline V gene encodes CDR1 WSHSY and CDR2 SAAADI. The CDR3 covers 11 residues. The CDR3 DNA follows: TGCGCCAGCAGTGTAAAACACGGCCTGAACTTC. It is translated as CASSVKHGLNF.

This chain uses TRBV30 with TRBJ1-1; D unclear. Germline lookup yields CDR1 GTSNPN and CDR2 SVGIG (reference sequence). V lost 4 bases, J lost 2 bases, and 8 bases lay in between. CDR3 length: 12 residues. The CDR3 DNA sequence: TGTGCCTGGAAAGGGATTAACACTGAAGCTTTCTTT. It specifies CAWKGINTEAFF.

The chain recombines TRBV2 with TRBJ1-4; D is unclear. V was cut by 5 bases and J by 0 bases, with 7 bases left in between. CDR3 length equals 14 residues. Per the germline V gene, CDR1 is SNHLY and CDR2 is FYNNEI. This chain's CDR3 is CASSYIATNEKLFF. The CDR3 region has the DNA TGTGCCAGCAGTTACATCGCAACTAATGAAAAACTGTTTTTT.

This chain links TRBV2 with TRBJ2-2; D call uncertain. CDR3 length: 15 amino acids. Trimming took 7 bases from V and 0 from J, leaving 12 bases between them. Germline V lookup: CDR1 SNHLY, CDR2 FYNNEI. The CDR3 DNA sequence: TGTGCCAGCATACACCGGACCGCGAACACCGGGGAGCTGTTTTTT. Its translation: CASIHRTANTGELFF.

The sample holds a few counts of this clone. The chain has TRBV7-9 and TRBJ1-4; 9 bases line up with TRBD1. In germline, CDR1 is SEHNR, CDR2 FQNEAQ (reference sequence). V gave up 7 bases and J gave up 8 bases; unmatched junction bases: 14. This CDR3 contains 16 residues. The CDR3 nucleotides read TGTGCCAGCACCATGTGGGACGGGACAGGGAAAGAAAAACTGTTTTTT. Residues: CASTMWDGTGKEKLFF.

This sequence joins TRBV11-2 and TRBJ2-7; D possibly corresponds to TRBD2 (5 bases). Germline V gene sequence: CDR1 SGHAT, CDR2 FQNNGV. The CDR3 runs to 13 residues. With 6 bases removed from V and 2 bases from J, the gap between germline ends came to 11 bases. The CDR3 DNA is TGTGCCAGCAGGTTGCGGGCCCCCTACGAGCAGTACTTC. It translates to CASRLRAPYEQYF. Full variable domain (rest looked up from reference TRBV11-2 and TRBJ2-7): EAGVAQSPRYKIIEKRQSVAFWCNPISGHATLYWYQQILGQGPKLLIQFQNNGVVDDSQLPKDRFSAERLKGVDSTLKIQPAKLEDSAVYLCASRLRAPYEQYFGPGTRLTVT.

The chain combines TRBV28 with TRBJ1-6; D not certain. The CDR3 has 14 residues. Trimming took 7 bases from V and 7 from J, leaving 14 bases between them. Germline-derived CDR1 and CDR2 are MDHEN and SYDVKM. The CDR3 region is CASTQGRWNSPLHF. For the CDR3, the DNA is TGTGCCAGCACCCAAGGACGGTGGAATTCACCCCTCCACTTT.

This chain uses TRBV25-1 with TRBJ2-1, with 7 bases that match TRBD2. CDR1 MGHDK and CDR2 SYGVNS come from the germline V gene. Trimming took 8 bases from V and 5 from J; bases not matched to a gene: 9. The CDR3 loop spans 14 amino acids. CDR3 in DNA: TGTGCCAGCGGCCGCCCGACTAGCCACAATGAGCAGTTCTTC. Its protein is CASGRPTSHNEQFF.

V and J are TRBV7-6 and TRBJ2-2, with unresolved D. From germline, CDR1 is SGHVS and CDR2 FNYEAQ. The CDR3 consists of 15 residues. V was pared by 5 bases and J by 1 base, with 11 bases between. In DNA form, the CDR3 reads TGTGCCAGCAGCGTTTTGGCTGGGAACACCGGGGAGCTGTTTTTT. Translating it yields CASSVLAGNTGELFF.

The V and J genes are TRBV18 and TRBJ1-4, with TRBD1 identical over 9 bases. Germline V gives CDR1 KGHSH, CDR2 LQKENI. The CDR3 contains 17 residues. The trim removed 3 bases at V and 3 bases at J, leaving 8 bases unmatched. CDR3 coding DNA: TGTGCCAGCTCACCGCCGGGACAGGGTTATTCTAATGAAAAACTGTTTTTT. Translating it yields CASSPPGQGYSNEKLFF.

The chain links TRBV9 to TRBJ1-1, with D hard to call. The CDR3 is 14 residues long. Trimming pared 4 bases from V and 7 bases from J, leaving 17 bases between. In germline, CDR1 is SGDLS, CDR2 YYNGEE. CDR3 in amino acids: CASSPGMGRIEAFF. CDR3 DNA sequence: TGTGCCAGCAGCCCAGGTATGGGCAGAATTGAAGCTTTCTTT.

The J gene is TRBJ1-6, the V gene TRBV30; 9 bases map to TRBD1. Germline V lookup: CDR1 GTSNPN, CDR2 SVGIG (reference sequence). V was pared by 0 bases and J by 9 bases, with 3 bases of the junction left unmatched. This CDR3 is built from 14 residues. The CDR3 loop reads CAWSVQGAASPLHF. The CDR3 nucleotides read TGTGCCTGGAGTGTACAGGGGGCGGCTTCACCCCTCCACTTT. The full variable domain, in which reference TRBV30 and TRBJ1-6 provide the parts outside the CDR3, is SQTIHQWPATLVQPVGSPLSLECTVEGTSNPNLYWYRQAAGRGLQLLFYSVGIGQISSEVPQNLSASRPQDRQFILSSKKLLLSDSGFYLCAWSVQGAASPLHFGNGTRLTVT.

This clone was seen a few times. The genes are TRBV6-5 and TRBJ2-3; D not resolved. V was clipped by 0 bases and J by 0 bases, with 10 bases between them. This CDR3 spans 16 amino acids. Germline V lookup: CDR1 MNHEY, CDR2 SVGAGI. The CDR3 here is CASSYSGGASTDTQYF. The CDR3 nucleotides read TGTGCCAGCAGTTACTCGGGCGGAGCTAGCACAGATACGCAGTATTTT.

There are a few counts of this clone. The V and J genes are TRBV19 and TRBJ2-5; perhaps TRBD2 as D (5 bases). Germline-derived CDR1 and CDR2 are LNHDA and SQIVND (reference sequence). V gave up 5 bases and J gave up 5 bases, with 9 bases separating them. This CDR3 spans 12 amino acids. The CDR3 reads CASSQQRETQYF. As DNA, the CDR3 is TGTGCCAGTAGTCAACAGCGGGAGACCCAGTACTTC.

This chain joins TRBV6-5 and TRBJ1-1; the match to TRBD1 covers 11 bases. Germline V CDR1 and CDR2: MNHEY, SVGAGI. The CDR3 loop spans 14 amino acids. The junction had 0 bases not matched to a gene; V was cut back by 2 bases and J by 4 bases. CDR3 DNA sequence: TGTGCCAGCAGTTACGGGACAGGGGGCACTGAAGCTTTCTTT. This encodes CASSYGTGGTEAFF.

This chain joins TRBV29-1 and TRBJ1-3; 9 nucleotides match TRBD1. Germline CDR1 is SQVTM and CDR2 is ANQGSEA. This CDR3 contains 14 residues. The V gene end was trimmed by 7 bases and the J gene end by 2 bases; junction bases not matched to a gene: 6. This chain's CDR3 is CSAQTGGAGNTIYF. The CDR3 nucleotides read TGCAGCGCACAGACAGGGGGTGCTGGAAACACCATATATTTT.

The chain employs TRBV6-5 and TRBJ2-5, with D possibly being TRBD1 (6 bases). Trimming shortened V by 5 bases and J by 3 bases, and 10 bases separated the two germline ends. The CDR3 sequence is 13 residues long. Germline V lookup: CDR1 MNHEY, CDR2 SVGAGI. This CDR3 reads CASSDRPEETQYF. The CDR3 region has the DNA TGTGCCAGCAGTGACAGGCCGGAAGAGACCCAGTACTTC.

The V and J genes are TRBV7-9 and TRBJ1-1, with TRBD1 identical over 7 bases. Germline V gene lookup returns CDR1 SEHNR and CDR2 FQNEAQ (reference sequence). Germline trimming cut 3 bases from V and 4 bases from J; bases unmatched to any gene: 5. The length of the CDR3 is 14 residues. The CDR3 sequence is CASSFRQGVTEAFF. The CDR3 coding sequence is TGTGCCAGCAGCTTTAGACAGGGCGTCACTGAAGCTTTCTTT.

In its sample, this clone was seen once. This rearrangement joins TRBV6-1 to TRBJ1-1; 7 bases are a match to TRBD1. The CDR3 has 14 residues. The V and J ends lost 1 base and 6 bases, in that order; junction bases with no gene match: 5. Germline V CDR1 and CDR2: MNHNS, SASEGT. The CDR3 DNA reads TGTGCCAGCAGTGAAGGACAGGGAGGCGCTGAAGCTTTCTTT. It specifies CASSEGQGGAEAFF.

The chain uses TRBV7-6 and TRBJ2-5, with D perhaps TRBD1 (6 bases). The end of the DNA aligns better with TRBJ2-7, so the J call may be wrong. Germline-derived CDR1 and CDR2 are SGHVS and FNYEAQ. The CDR3 has 14 amino acids. The CDR3 nucleotides read TGTGCCAGCAGCTTGAACCAGGGGACCTACGAGCAGTACTTC. It yields the protein CASSLNQGTYEQYF.

The genes are TRBV10-2 and TRBJ2-1; no clear D. The germline CDR1 and CDR2 sequences are WSHSY and SAAADI. CDR3 length: 10 amino acids. V was shortened by 6 bases and J by 8 bases, with 5 bases between the two germline ends. CDR3 amino acids: CASRDYEQFF. In DNA form, the CDR3 reads TGCGCCAGCAGGGATTATGAGCAGTTCTTC.

This rearrangement joins TRBV28 to TRBJ1-2, with 8 positions matching TRBD1. The CDR3 has 15 residues. Trimming at V came to 2 bases and at J to 3 bases, leaving 5 bases not matched to a gene. CDR1 and CDR2 (germline): MDHEN, SYDVKM. CDR3 loop: CASSLRQGAYYGYTF. CDR3 bases: TGTGCCAGCAGTTTAAGGCAGGGGGCTTACTATGGCTACACCTTC.

This rearrangement joins TRBV4-2 to TRBJ2-5; no definite D call. Trimming took off 0 bases at V and 4 bases at J, with 6 bases between the two ends. Germline V gives CDR1 LGHNA, CDR2 YNFKEQ. This CDR3 spans 13 amino acids. This CDR3 is CASSQENRETQYF. The CDR3 DNA follows: TGTGCCAGCAGCCAAGAGAACCGAGAGACCCAGTACTTC.

This chain links TRBV19 with TRBJ1-3; D call uncertain. Between the trimmed V and J ends, which lost 6 bases and 0 bases, there was a span of 9 bases. The CDR3 spans 14 residues. The germline V gene has CDR1 LNHDA and CDR2 SQIVND (reference sequence). CDR3 amino acids: CASRDPGSGNTIYF. CDR3 sequence (DNA): TGTGCCAGTAGGGACCCGGGCTCTGGAAACACCATATATTTT. Using reference TRBV19 and TRBJ1-3 for the parts outside the CDR3, the full variable domain is DGGITQSPKYLFRKEGQNVTLSCEQNLNHDAMYWYRQDPGQGLRLIYYSQIVNDFQKGDIAEGYSVSREKKESFPLTVTSAQKNPTAFYLCASRDPGSGNTIYFGEGSWLTVV.